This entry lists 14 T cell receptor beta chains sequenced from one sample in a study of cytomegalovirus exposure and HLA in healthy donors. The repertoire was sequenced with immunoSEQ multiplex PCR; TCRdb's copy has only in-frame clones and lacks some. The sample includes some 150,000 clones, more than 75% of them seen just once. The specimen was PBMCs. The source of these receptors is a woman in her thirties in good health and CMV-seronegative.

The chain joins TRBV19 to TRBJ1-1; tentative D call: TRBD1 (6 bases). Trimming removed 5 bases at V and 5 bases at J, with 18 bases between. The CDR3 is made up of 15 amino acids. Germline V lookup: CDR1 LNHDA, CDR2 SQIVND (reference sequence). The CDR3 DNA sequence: TGTGCCAGTAGTGTCAGAGGAGGGAGGGGGACTGAAGCTTTCTTT. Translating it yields CASSVRGGRGTEAFF. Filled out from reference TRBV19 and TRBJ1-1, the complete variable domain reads DGGITQSPKYLFRKEGQNVTLSCEQNLNHDAMYWYRQDPGQGLRLIYYSQIVNDFQKGDIAEGYSVSREKKESFPLTVTSAQKNPTAFYLCASSVRGGRGTEAFFGQGTRLTVV.

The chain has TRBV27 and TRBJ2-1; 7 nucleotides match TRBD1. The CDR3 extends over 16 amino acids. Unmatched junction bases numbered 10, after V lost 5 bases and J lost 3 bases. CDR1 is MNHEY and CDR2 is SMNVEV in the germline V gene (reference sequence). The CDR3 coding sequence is TGTGCCAGCAGTCCCCCCCCACAGGGGAACTACAATGAGCAGTTCTTC. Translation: CASSPPPQGNYNEQFF.

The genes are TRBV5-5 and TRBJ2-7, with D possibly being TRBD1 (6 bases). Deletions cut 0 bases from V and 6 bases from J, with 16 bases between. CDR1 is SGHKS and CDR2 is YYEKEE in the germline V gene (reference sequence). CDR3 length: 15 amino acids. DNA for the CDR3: TGTGCCAGCAGCTTGGCCAGGGTTCCCAGGGGCGAGCAGTACTTC. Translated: CASSLARVPRGEQYF.

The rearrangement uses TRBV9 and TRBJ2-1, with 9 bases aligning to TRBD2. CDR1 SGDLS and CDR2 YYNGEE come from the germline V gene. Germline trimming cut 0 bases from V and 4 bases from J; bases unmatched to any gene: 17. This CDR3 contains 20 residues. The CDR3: CASSVGDNPRASGEYNEQFF. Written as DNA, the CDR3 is TGTGCCAGCAGCGTAGGAGACAACCCACGGGCTAGCGGGGAGTACAATGAGCAGTTCTTC.

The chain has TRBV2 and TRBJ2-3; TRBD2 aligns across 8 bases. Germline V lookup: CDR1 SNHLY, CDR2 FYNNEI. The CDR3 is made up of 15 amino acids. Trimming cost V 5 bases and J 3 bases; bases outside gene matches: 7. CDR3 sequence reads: CASSPGIAGTDTQYF. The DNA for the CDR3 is TGTGCCAGCAGTCCCGGTATAGCGGGGACAGATACGCAGTATTTT. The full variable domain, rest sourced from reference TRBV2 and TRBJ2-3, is EPEVTQTPSHQVTQMGQEVILRCVPISNHLYFYWYRQILGQKVEFLVSFYNNEISEKSEIFDDQFSVERPDGSNFTLKIRSTKLEDSAMYFCASSPGIAGTDTQYFGPGTRLTVL.

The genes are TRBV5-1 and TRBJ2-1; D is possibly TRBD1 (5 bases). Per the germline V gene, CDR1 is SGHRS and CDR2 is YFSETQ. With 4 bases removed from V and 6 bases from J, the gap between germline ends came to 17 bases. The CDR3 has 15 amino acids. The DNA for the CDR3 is TGCGCCAGCAGCGCCACAGGTCGGCAGCGCAATGAGCAGTTCTTC. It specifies CASSATGRQRNEQFF.

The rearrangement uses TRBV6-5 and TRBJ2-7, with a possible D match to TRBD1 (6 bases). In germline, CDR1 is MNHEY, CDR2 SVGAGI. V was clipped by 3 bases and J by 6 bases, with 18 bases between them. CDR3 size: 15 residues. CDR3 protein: CASSYDNRALAEQYF. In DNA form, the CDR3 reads TGTGCCAGCAGTTATGATAACAGGGCTTTGGCCGAGCAGTACTTC.

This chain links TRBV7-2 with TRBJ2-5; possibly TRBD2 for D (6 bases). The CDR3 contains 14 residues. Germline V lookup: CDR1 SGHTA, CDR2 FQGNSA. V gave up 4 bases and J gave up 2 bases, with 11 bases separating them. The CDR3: CASSSLATQETQYF. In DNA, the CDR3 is TGTGCCAGCAGCTCCCTAGCGACTCAAGAGACCCAGTACTTC.

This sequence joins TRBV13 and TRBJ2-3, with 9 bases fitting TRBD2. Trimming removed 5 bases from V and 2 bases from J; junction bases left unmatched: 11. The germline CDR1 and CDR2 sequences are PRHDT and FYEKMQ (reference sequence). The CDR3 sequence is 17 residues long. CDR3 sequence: CASSLTQRGVNTDTQYF. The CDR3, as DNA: TGTGCCAGCAGCCTAACTCAGCGGGGGGTGAACACAGATACGCAGTATTTT.

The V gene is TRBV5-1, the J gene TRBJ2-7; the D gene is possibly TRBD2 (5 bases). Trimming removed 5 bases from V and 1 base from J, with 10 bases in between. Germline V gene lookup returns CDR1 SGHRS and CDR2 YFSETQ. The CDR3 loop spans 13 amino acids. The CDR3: CASRRVGSYEQYF. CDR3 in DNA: TGCGCCAGCAGGAGGGTGGGGTCCTACGAGCAGTACTTC.

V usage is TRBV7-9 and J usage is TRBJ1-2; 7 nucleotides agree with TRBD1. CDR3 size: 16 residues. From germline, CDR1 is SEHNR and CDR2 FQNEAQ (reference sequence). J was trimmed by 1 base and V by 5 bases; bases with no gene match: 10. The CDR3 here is CASSANSGGGNYGYTF. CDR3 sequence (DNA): TGTGCCAGCAGCGCCAACTCAGGGGGAGGTAACTATGGCTACACCTTC.

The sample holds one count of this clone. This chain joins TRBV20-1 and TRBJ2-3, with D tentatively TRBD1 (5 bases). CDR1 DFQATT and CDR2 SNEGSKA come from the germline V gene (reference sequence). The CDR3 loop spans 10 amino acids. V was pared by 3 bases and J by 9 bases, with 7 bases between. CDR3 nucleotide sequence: TGCAGTGCTAGGACAGCCACGCAGTATTTT. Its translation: CSARTATQYF.

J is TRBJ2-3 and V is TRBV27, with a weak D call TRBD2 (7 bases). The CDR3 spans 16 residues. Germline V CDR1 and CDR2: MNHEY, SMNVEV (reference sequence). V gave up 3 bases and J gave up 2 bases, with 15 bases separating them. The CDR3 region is CASSFYRGANTDTQYF. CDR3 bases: TGTGCCAGCAGTTTTTATCGGGGGGCGAACACAGATACGCAGTATTTT.

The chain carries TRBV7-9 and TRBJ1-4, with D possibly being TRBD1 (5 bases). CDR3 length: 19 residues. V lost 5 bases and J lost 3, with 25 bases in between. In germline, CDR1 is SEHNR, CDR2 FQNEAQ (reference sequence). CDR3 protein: CASSGDRAGKDYPNEKLFF. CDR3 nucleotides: TGTGCCAGCAGCGGAGATCGGGCAGGGAAAGATTATCCTAATGAAAAACTGTTTTTT. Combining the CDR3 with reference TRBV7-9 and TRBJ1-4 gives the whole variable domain DTGVSQNPRHKITKRGQNVTFRCDPISEHNRLYWYRQTLGQGPEFLTYFQNEAQLEKSRLLSDRFSAERPKGSFSTLEIQRTEQGDSAMYLCASSGDRAGKDYPNEKLFFGSGTQLSVL.